The sequence of this T cell receptor (beta chain) was determined in a study of OX40 agonist ivuxolimab in advanced cancers. Comment on this clone: The antigen is undetermined.

Germline assignment: CDR1 SEHNR and CDR2 FQNEAQ (reference sequence). J lost 10 bases, V lost 5 bases, and 6 bases had no gene match. CDR3 size: 12 residues. Study-wide results and limits: In the expanded peripheral T cells, antigen specificity was never determined.

The method was immunoSEQ multiplex PCR; TCRdb's version includes in-frame clones alone and lacks a portion of them. The data show tens of thousands of clones, approximately 89% seen once. Sequenced here: CD4+ or CD8+ T cells sorted from blood, sampled in a trial of the OX40 agonist ivuxolimab. This receptor was identified in an adult with an advanced solid tumor such as melanoma, head and neck, liver or kidney cancer. The rearrangement uses TRBV7-9 and TRBJ1-1; TRBD1 matches 8 bases. CDR3 bases: TGTGCCAGCAGCCTCGACAGGGGAGGAGCTTTCTTT. Its translation: CASSLDRGGAFF.